Each of the 21 T cell receptor beta chains below was sequenced from the same sample in a study of blood T cell repertoires in COVID-19 (dated by TCRdb to about 2020). Library creation used the immunoSEQ multiplex PCR assay. TCRdb holds this immuneACCESS table with in-frame rearrangements only. Some clones are missing; in checked studies, unresolved V genes explain under half, and the rest has no known cause. The sample yields about 94,000 clones; about nine tenths were counted once. Together, the top ten hold roughly 5% of the sample. The source material was peripheral blood. The receptors shown here come from a woman older than 75 with acute or convalescent COVID-19.

This rearrangement joins TRBV7-2 to TRBJ1-1; D call uncertain. V lost 6 bases, J lost 0 bases, and 8 bases lay in between. In germline, CDR1 is SGHTA, CDR2 FQGNSA. This CDR3 contains 13 residues. CDR3: CASSSRMNTEAFF. The CDR3 coding sequence is TGTGCCAGCAGTTCCAGGATGAACACTGAAGCTTTCTTT.

This clone came up a few times. V usage is TRBV30 and J usage is TRBJ2-6; 8 bases map to TRBD1. CDR3 length equals 20 residues. After removal of 1 base from V and 0 bases from J, the junction contained 14 bases not matched to a gene. Looked up from germline, CDR1 is GTSNPN and CDR2 is SVGIG (reference sequence). CDR3 DNA sequence: TGTGCCTGGAGTGGCATAACCGCAGGGGGCGCTCCCTCTGGGGCCAACGTCCTGACTTTC. It codes for CAWSGITAGGAPSGANVLTF.

This clone appeared once. This chain uses TRBV27 with TRBJ2-1, with 10 bases identical to TRBD1. Germline V gene data show CDR1 as MNHEY and CDR2 as SMNVEV (reference sequence). The CDR3 runs to 15 residues. The trim removed 6 bases at V and 5 bases at J, leaving 7 bases unmatched. The CDR3 region is CASRLRDRGNNEQFF. The DNA of the CDR3 is TGTGCCAGCAGGCTCCGGGACAGGGGAAACAATGAGCAGTTCTTC.

The chain uses TRBV19 and TRBJ1-4; no firm D call. Deletions cut 8 bases from V and 5 bases from J, with 12 bases between. The CDR3 is 13 amino acids. Germline loops: CDR1 LNHDA, CDR2 SQIVND (reference sequence). CDR3: CASSPGLNEKLFF. CDR3 sequence (DNA): TGTGCCAGTTCGCCGGGATTAAATGAAAAACTGTTTTTT.

J is TRBJ2-5 and V is TRBV18; D is unclear. There are 11 residues in the CDR3. Deletions cut 3 bases from V and 3 bases from J, with 2 bases between. Looked up from germline, CDR1 is KGHSH and CDR2 is LQKENI. CDR3: CASSPKETQYF. The CDR3 DNA is TGTGCCAGCTCACCTAAAGAGACCCAGTACTTC. Together with reference TRBV18 and TRBJ2-5, the CDR3 gives the full variable domain: NAGVMQNPRHLVRRRGQEARLRCSPMKGHSHVYWYRQLPEEGLKFMVYLQKENIIDESGMPKERFSAEFPKEGPSILRIQQVVRGDSAAYFCASSPKETQYFGPGTRLLVL.

The genes are TRBV9 and TRBJ1-1; D is uncertain. This CDR3 has 16 residues. V was pared by 0 bases and J by 1 base, with 13 bases between. The germline gives CDR1 SGDLS, CDR2 YYNGEE. Here the CDR3 DNA reads TGTGCCAGCAGCGTAGCGGCGGCTCTTTCGAACACTGAAGCTTTCTTT. This encodes CASSVAAALSNTEAFF.

V usage is TRBV12-5 and J usage is TRBJ1-1; D gene unclear. The length of the CDR3 is 12 residues. Per germline, CDR1 LGHNT and CDR2 FRNRAP. V was cut by 5 bases and J by 5 bases, with 9 bases left in between. The CDR3 protein is CASGGAGTEAFF. The CDR3 nucleotides read TGTGCTAGTGGTGGTGCGGGAACTGAAGCTTTCTTT.

V usage is TRBV12-3 or TRBV12-4 and J usage is TRBJ2-7; a possible D gene is TRBD2 (6 bases). CDR3 length: 13 residues. The V end lost 1 base, the J end lost 7 bases, and 11 bases lay between the germline ends. CDR3 nucleotides: TGTGCCAGCAGTTTAGGCCTAGCGAGGGAGCAGTACTTC. It encodes CASSLGLAREQYF.

The genes are TRBV18 and TRBJ1-1; 8 bases are shared with TRBD1. Trimming cost V 6 bases and J 6 bases; bases outside gene matches: 12. Germline CDR1 reads KGHSH; CDR2 reads LQKENI. The CDR3 has 15 residues. The CDR3 loop is CASSPIDRGDPEAFF. The CDR3 nucleotides read TGTGCCAGCTCTCCAATAGACAGGGGTGATCCTGAAGCTTTCTTT. Together with reference TRBV18 and TRBJ1-1, the CDR3 gives the full variable domain: NAGVMQNPRHLVRRRGQEARLRCSPMKGHSHVYWYRQLPEEGLKFMVYLQKENIIDESGMPKERFSAEFPKEGPSILRIQQVVRGDSAAYFCASSPIDRGDPEAFFGQGTRLTVV.

This clone has only a few counts. The J gene is TRBJ1-6, the V gene TRBV6-2 or TRBV6-3; TRBD1 matches at 9 bases. Germline CDR1 and CDR2: MNHEY and SVGEGT. Germline trimming cut 6 bases from V and 7 bases from J; bases unmatched to any gene: 4. The CDR3 is 14 amino acids. The CDR3 sequence is CASSRTGENSPLHF. As DNA, the CDR3 is TGTGCCAGCAGCCGGACAGGGGAGAATTCACCCCTCCACTTT.

This chain connects TRBV6-6 to TRBJ1-2; the D is unclear. The V gene lost 0 bases and the J gene lost 5 bases, with 7 bases spanning the gap. The CDR3 runs 13 residues. Germline loops: CDR1 MNHNY, CDR2 SVGAGI (reference sequence). CDR3 nucleotide sequence: TGTGCCAGCAGTTACTCTAGCATGTATGGCTACACCTTC. Protein: CASSYSSMYGYTF.

This chain links TRBV3-1 (or the pseudogene TRBV3-2) with TRBJ2-1; D is perhaps TRBD2 (5 bases). The V gene's germline CDR1 is LGHDT and CDR2 YNNKEL (reference sequence). The CDR3 length is 16 residues. V lost 4 bases and J lost 4, with 17 bases in between. This CDR3 reads CASSPYLGDLYNEQFF. CDR3 nucleotides: TGTGCCAGCAGCCCGTACTTGGGAGACCTATACAATGAGCAGTTCTTC.

This clone appeared a few times. The J gene is TRBJ1-1, the V gene TRBV7-9; D is ambiguous. The CDR3 contains 14 residues. V was clipped by 3 bases and J by 1 base, with 9 bases between them. The germline V gene encodes CDR1 SEHNR and CDR2 FQNEAQ (reference sequence). The CDR3 sequence: CASSLIQSNTEAFF. The DNA of the CDR3 is TGTGCCAGCAGCTTGATCCAGTCGAACACTGAAGCTTTCTTT.

V is TRBV29-1 and J is TRBJ2-3; unclear D gene. The CDR3 is made up of 11 amino acids. Germline CDR1 is SQVTM and CDR2 is ANQGSEA. V was clipped by 3 bases and J by 5 bases, with 6 bases between them. The CDR3 sequence: CSVEVVDTQYF. The CDR3 DNA follows: TGCAGCGTTGAGGTAGTAGATACGCAGTATTTT.

V and J are TRBV18 and TRBJ2-6, with D unclear. Germline CDR1 is KGHSH and CDR2 is LQKENI. Trimming cost V 1 base and J 4 bases, with 8 bases left between them. The CDR3 is 15 residues long. The CDR3 DNA sequence: TGTGCCAGCTCACCACTGGCGGCCGGGGCCAACGTCCTGACTTTC. Translation: CASSPLAAGANVLTF. Using reference TRBV18 and TRBJ2-6 for the parts outside the CDR3, the full variable domain is NAGVMQNPRHLVRRRGQEARLRCSPMKGHSHVYWYRQLPEEGLKFMVYLQKENIIDESGMPKERFSAEFPKEGPSILRIQQVVRGDSAAYFCASSPLAAGANVLTFGAGSRLTVL.

This clone has only one observation. The gene calls are TRBV6-2 or TRBV6-3 and TRBJ2-2, with TRBD2 matching over 8 bases. CDR1 and CDR2 (germline): MNHEY, SVGEGT. V was pared by 5 bases and J by 3 bases, with 8 bases of the junction left unmatched. The CDR3 runs 16 residues. The DNA of the CDR3 is TGTGCCAGCAGTACCGGGACTAGGTTTTACACCGGGGAGCTGTTTTTT. It encodes CASSTGTRFYTGELFF.

This chain uses TRBV2 with TRBJ1-2; tentatively, D is TRBD1 (5 bases). Germline V CDR1 and CDR2: SNHLY, FYNNEI. CDR3 size: 12 residues. V was pared by 6 bases and J by 8 bases, with 13 bases between. The CDR3 loop is CASRARVRGYTF. The CDR3 nucleotides are TGTGCCAGCAGGGCCAGGGTACGGGGCTACACCTTC.

The CDR3: CASSPGSNPYGYTF. The CDR3, as DNA: TGTGCCAGCAGCCCGGGGTCTAACCCCTATGGCTACACCTTC. The chain combines TRBV6-5 with TRBJ1-2; D is ambiguous. This CDR3 is built from 14 residues. V shed 6 bases and J shed 4 bases, with 15 bases lying between them. In germline, CDR1 is MNHEY, CDR2 SVGAGI.

The rearrangement uses TRBV5-1 and TRBJ2-2, with D possibly being TRBD1 (6 bases). V was shortened by 7 bases and J by 4 bases, with 14 bases between the two germline ends. CDR3 length equals 14 residues. Germline CDR1 is SGHRS and CDR2 is YFSETQ. The CDR3 protein is CASATGSITGELFF. The CDR3 DNA reads as TGCGCCAGCGCTACAGGGTCCATCACCGGGGAGCTGTTTTTT.

The rearrangement uses TRBV27 and TRBJ1-5, with 8 bases identical to TRBD1. Germline V gene lookup returns CDR1 MNHEY and CDR2 SMNVEV (reference sequence). This CDR3 is built from 16 residues. Trimming cost V 5 bases and J 2 bases; bases outside gene matches: 8. The CDR3 region has the DNA TGTGCCAGCAGTCTACAGGGGGTGATGGGCAATCAGCCCCAGCATTTT. Protein: CASSLQGVMGNQPQHF.

This clone was picked up a small number of times. The chain joins TRBV19 to TRBJ1-1; 7 nucleotides agree with TRBD1. CDR1 and CDR2 from the germline V gene are LNHDA and SQIVND (reference sequence). The CDR3 is 13 residues long. The V and J ends lost 5 bases and 6 bases, in that order; junction bases with no gene match: 6. CDR3 nucleotide sequence: TGTGCCAGTAGTCCAACACAGGGGCCTGAAGCTTTCTTT. It is translated as CASSPTQGPEAFF. Drawing the rest from reference TRBV19 and TRBJ1-1, the complete variable domain is DGGITQSPKYLFRKEGQNVTLSCEQNLNHDAMYWYRQDPGQGLRLIYYSQIVNDFQKGDIAEGYSVSREKKESFPLTVTSAQKNPTAFYLCASSPTQGPEAFFGQGTRLTVV.